A selection of T cell receptor beta chains follows, all from one sample in a study of cytotoxic CD8 clonotypes in ibrutinib-treated CLL. Some clones are missing from TCRdb's copy, which holds only in-frame ones; the method was immunoSEQ multiplex PCR. The repertoire holds 250,000 to 350,000 clones, about 72% seen once, with 5.6% in the top ten. Here the sequenced sample was PBMCs, taken at disease progression, from a patient treated with ibrutinib. These receptors all come from a human donor with chronic lymphocytic leukemia. Both conserved end residues are part of each CDR3. A D gene is named only where the DNA matches it firmly. Some rows mark clone size as missing; the rest say once, few, many or name a class of expanded clone.

clone size: NA; D gene: NA; V gene: TRBV18; J gene: TRBJ2-6; CDR3 protein: CASSPYYSRDPTSGANVLTF; CDR3 DNA: TGTGCCAGCTCACCTTATTATTCCCGGGACCCAACCTCTGGGGCCAACGTCCTGACTTTC
clone size: NA; D gene: NA; V gene: TRBV7-8; J gene: TRBJ2-1; CDR3 protein: CASSLTSGSFVYEQFF; CDR3 DNA: TGTGCCAGCAGCTTAACGTCCGGGAGCTTTGTCTATGAGCAGTTCTTC
clone size: NA; D gene: TRBD1; V gene: TRBV6-5; J gene: TRBJ2-7; CDR3 protein: CASSYPGQGFNEQYF; CDR3 DNA: TGTGCCAGCAGTTACCCGGGACAGGGTTTTAACGAGCAGTACTTC
clone size: NA; D gene: TRBD1; V gene: TRBV18; J gene: TRBJ1-5; CDR3 protein: CASSAQGGRQPQHF; CDR3 DNA: TGTGCCAGCTCAGCACAAGGGGGCCGGCAGCCCCAGCATTTT
clone size: NA; D gene: NA; V gene: TRBV5-1; J gene: TRBJ2-2; CDR3 protein: CASSPRSAENTGELFF; CDR3 DNA: TGCGCCAGCAGCCCCAGGTCGGCTGAGAACACCGGGGAGCTGTTTTTT
clone size: few; D gene: NA; V gene: TRBV7-2; J gene: TRBJ2-1; CDR3 protein: CASSFRIVNEQFF; CDR3 DNA: TGTGCCAGCAGCTTTCGGATAGTCAATGAGCAGTTCTTC
clone size: NA; D gene: NA; V gene: TRBV18; J gene: TRBJ2-3; CDR3 protein: CASSLGSSTDTQYF; CDR3 DNA: TGTGCCAGCTCACTTGGGTCTAGCACAGATACGCAGTATTTT
clone size: NA; D gene: NA; V gene: TRBV25-1; J gene: TRBJ2-7; CDR3 protein: CASSEYISYEQYF; CDR3 DNA: TGTGCCAGCAGTGAATATATTTCCTACGAGCAGTACTTC
clone size: NA; D gene: NA; V gene: TRBV6-5; J gene: TRBJ1-5; CDR3 protein: CASRHNSGNQPQHF; CDR3 DNA: TGTGCCAGCAGACACAATAGCGGCAATCAGCCCCAGCATTTT
clone size: NA; D gene: TRBD2; V gene: TRBV7-3; J gene: TRBJ2-2; CDR3 protein: CASSPPPRGGGTGELFF; CDR3 DNA: TGTGCCAGCAGCCCACCCCCACGGGGGGGCGGGACCGGGGAGCTGTTTTTT
clone size: NA; D gene: NA; V gene: TRBV2; J gene: TRBJ2-5; CDR3 protein: CASSEGGRNPETQYF; CDR3 DNA: TGTGCCAGCAGTGAAGGGGGCCGTAACCCAGAGACCCAGTACTTC
clone size: few; D gene: NA; V gene: TRBV5-6; J gene: TRBJ1-2; CDR3 protein: CASSRKDSYYGYTF; CDR3 DNA: TGTGCCAGCAGCCGAAAAGACAGTTACTATGGCTACACCTTC
clone size: NA; D gene: TRBD1; V gene: TRBV15; J gene: TRBJ2-6; CDR3 protein: CATSRDRGSGANVLTF; CDR3 DNA: TGTGCCACCAGCAGGGACAGGGGATCTGGGGCCAACGTCCTGACTTTC
clone size: NA; D gene: NA; V gene: TRBV4-3; J gene: TRBJ2-7; CDR3 protein: CASSQDRSSRYEQYF; CDR3 DNA: TGCGCCAGCAGCCAAGATCGGTCTAGCCGGTACGAGCAGTACTTC
clone size: once; D gene: NA; V gene: TRBV7-9; J gene: TRBJ1-2; CDR3 protein: CASSARKGYTF; CDR3 DNA: TGTGCCAGCAGCGCAAGAAAGGGCTACACCTTC
clone size: NA; D gene: NA; V gene: TRBV28; J gene: TRBJ2-1; CDR3 protein: CASSRQAGPYLEQFF; CDR3 DNA: TGTGCCAGCAGTCGACAAGCGGGTCCTTACCTTGAGCAGTTCTTC
clone size: NA; D gene: TRBD1; V gene: TRBV7-3; J gene: TRBJ2-1; CDR3 protein: CASSKRGTGSHEQFF; CDR3 DNA: TGTGCCAGCAGCAAAAGGGGGACAGGGTCCCATGAGCAGTTCTTC
clone size: NA; D gene: TRBD1; V gene: TRBV15; J gene: TRBJ2-1; CDR3 protein: CATSRGRTGGNEQFF; CDR3 DNA: TGTGCCACCAGCAGAGGAAGAACAGGGGGTAATGAGCAGTTCTTC
clone size: few; D gene: NA; V gene: TRBV6-5; J gene: TRBJ2-2; CDR3 protein: CASSYRGSGELFF; CDR3 DNA: TGTGCCAGCAGTTACCGGGGATCCGGGGAGCTGTTTTTT
clone size: NA; D gene: NA; V gene: TRBV28; J gene: TRBJ2-7; CDR3 protein: CASRPGVSYEQYF; CDR3 DNA: TGTGCCAGCAGGCCAGGGGTTTCCTACGAGCAGTACTTC
clone size: NA; D gene: NA; V gene: TRBV9; J gene: TRBJ2-2; CDR3 protein: CASSNGDAGELFF; CDR3 DNA: TGTGCCAGCAGCAACGGGGACGCCGGGGAGCTGTTTTTT
clone size: NA; D gene: TRBD2; V gene: TRBV11-2; J gene: TRBJ2-3; CDR3 protein: CASRMAGVTDTQYF; CDR3 DNA: TGTGCCAGCAGAATGGCGGGAGTCACAGATACGCAGTATTTT
clone size: once; D gene: NA; V gene: TRBV7-9; J gene: TRBJ2-1; CDR3 protein: CASSRGAGAPYNEQFF; CDR3 DNA: TGTGCCAGCAGCCGCGGGGCGGGGGCACCGTACAATGAGCAGTTCTTC
clone size: NA; D gene: TRBD2; V gene: TRBV11-2; J gene: TRBJ2-3; CDR3 protein: CASSLGAGGPDTQYF; CDR3 DNA: TGTGCCAGCAGCTTAGGAGCGGGGGGGCCAGATACGCAGTATTTT
clone size: NA; D gene: TRBD1; V gene: TRBV15; J gene: TRBJ1-1; CDR3 protein: CATTPGGRIRTEAFF; CDR3 DNA: TGTGCCACCACCCCAGGGGGGAGGATTAGGACTGAAGCTTTCTTT
clone size: NA; D gene: NA; V gene: TRBV7-9; J gene: TRBJ2-1; CDR3 protein: CASSFSMGDEQFF; CDR3 DNA: TGTGCCAGCAGCTTCAGCATGGGGGATGAGCAGTTCTTC
clone size: NA; D gene: NA; V gene: TRBV6-1; J gene: TRBJ1-5; CDR3 protein: CASSEVAGAMEPQHF; CDR3 DNA: TGTGCCAGCAGTGAAGTGGCAGGGGCGATGGAGCCCCAGCATTTT
clone size: NA; D gene: TRBD2; V gene: TRBV7-2; J gene: TRBJ2-2; CDR3 protein: CASSLTSVNTGELFF; CDR3 DNA: TGTGCCAGCAGCTTGACTAGCGTGAACACCGGGGAGCTGTTTTTT